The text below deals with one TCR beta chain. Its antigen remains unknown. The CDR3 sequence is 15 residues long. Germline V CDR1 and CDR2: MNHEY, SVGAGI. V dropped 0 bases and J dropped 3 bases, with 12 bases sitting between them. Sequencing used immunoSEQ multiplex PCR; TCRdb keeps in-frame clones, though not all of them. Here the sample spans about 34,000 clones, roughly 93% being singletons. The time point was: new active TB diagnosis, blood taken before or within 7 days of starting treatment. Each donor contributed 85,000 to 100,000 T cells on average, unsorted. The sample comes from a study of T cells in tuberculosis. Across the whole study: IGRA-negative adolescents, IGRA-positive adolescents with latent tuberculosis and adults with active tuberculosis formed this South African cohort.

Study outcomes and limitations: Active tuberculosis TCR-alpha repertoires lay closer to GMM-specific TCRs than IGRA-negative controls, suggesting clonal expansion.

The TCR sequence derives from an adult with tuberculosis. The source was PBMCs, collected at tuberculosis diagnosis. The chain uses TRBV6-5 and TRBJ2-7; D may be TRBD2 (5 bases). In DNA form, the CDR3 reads TGTGCCAGCAGTTACTCGCGCGGGCGCTACTACGAGCAGTACTTC. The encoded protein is CASSYSRGRYYEQYF.